This T cell receptor (beta chain) was sequenced in a study of T cell responses to AZD1222 COVID-19 vaccine. Profiled with immunoSEQ multiplex PCR; TCRdb holds only in-frame clones, not every one. Here the sample spans about 110,000 clones, roughly 88% being singletons. This CDR3 is built from 17 residues. V was pared by 4 bases and J by 1 base, with 11 bases of the junction left unmatched. Germline V gives CDR1 SQVTM, CDR2 ANQGSEA. The chain has TRBV29-1 and TRBJ2-4; 9 nucleotides agree with TRBD2. This receptor was obtained from an adult who received the AZD1222 COVID-19 vaccine. Here the sequenced sample was peripheral blood, taken 28 days after the second AZD1222 dose. The CDR3 region is CSVVSGGNLLAKNIQYF. For the CDR3, the DNA is TGCAGCGTTGTCAGCGGGGGGAACCTCTTGGCCAAAAACATTCAGTACTTC.